This TCR beta chain was documented in a study of T cell responses to AZD1222 COVID-19 vaccine. Broader study findings: Most donors were white British and more were female, and clonal diversity was possibly underestimated.

Germline assignment: CDR1 SGHTA and CDR2 FQGTGA. V gave up 4 bases and J gave up 0 bases, with 10 bases separating them. This CDR3 is built from 15 residues. This clone appeared a single time. Its antigen remains unknown. Repertoires were generated with immunoSEQ multiplex PCR, while TCRdb's copy carries only in-frame clones and drops some. The sample carries roughly 50,000 clones, around 91% recorded once. It was second doses at about 4 or about 12 weeks that were pooled. The chain has TRBV7-3 and TRBJ2-1; D is ambiguous. The sequence derives from an adult who received the AZD1222 COVID-19 vaccine. The sample was peripheral blood, taken 28 days after the second AZD1222 dose. CDR3 DNA sequence: TGTGCCAGCAGCTCGACTCCAAGCTCCTACAATGAGCAGTTCTTC. Amino acids: CASSSTPSSYNEQFF. Drawing the rest from reference TRBV7-3 and TRBJ2-1, the complete variable domain is GAGVSQTPSNKVTEKGKYVELRCDPISGHTALYWYRQSLGQGPEFLIYFQGTGAADDSGLPNDRFFAVRPEGSVSTLKIQRTERGDSAVYLCASSSTPSSYNEQFFGPGTRLTVL.